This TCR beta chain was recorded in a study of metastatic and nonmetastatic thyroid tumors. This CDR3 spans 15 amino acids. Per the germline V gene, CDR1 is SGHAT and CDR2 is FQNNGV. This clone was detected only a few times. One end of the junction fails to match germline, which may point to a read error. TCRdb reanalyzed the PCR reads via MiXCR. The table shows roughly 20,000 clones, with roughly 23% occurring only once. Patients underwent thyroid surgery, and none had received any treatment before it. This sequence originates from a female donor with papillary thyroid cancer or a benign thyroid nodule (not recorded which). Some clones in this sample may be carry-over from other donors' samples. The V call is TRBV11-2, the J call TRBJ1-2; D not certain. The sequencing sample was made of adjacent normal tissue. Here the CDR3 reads CAISFGPEYHYGYTF. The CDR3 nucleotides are TGTGCCATCAGCTTTGGTCCAGAATATCACTATGGCTACACCTTC.